This T cell receptor beta chain was documented in a study of CD8+CD57+ T cells in acquired aplastic anemia. TCR beta VDJ combinations and CDR3 sequences were profiled from genomic DNA. TCRdb used MiXCR to reprocess the reads, holding one entry per CDR3 protein. Of around 50,000 distinct CDR3 sequences in the sample, approximately 50% are singletons; the top ten hold about 16%. Patients selected for sequencing had displayed CD8+CD57+ cell expansion by flow cytometry. Blood sampling was performed on the patients, and none of them had received therapy by then. The V end lost 6 bases, the J end lost 3 bases, and 12 bases lay between the germline ends. The CDR3 totals 13 residues. Per the germline V gene, CDR1 is SQVTM and CDR2 is ANQGSEA.

The chain couples TRBV29-1 to TRBJ2-1, with D possibly matching TRBD1 (7 bases). This sequence originates from a human donor with aplastic anemia. Material for sequencing was sorted CD4+, CD8+, or CD8+CD57+ T cells (not recorded which) from PBMCs. CDR3 DNA sequence: TGCAGCGTCCAGGGGGGAAACTACAATGAGCAGTTCTTC. It translates to CSVQGGNYNEQFF.